The T cell receptor beta chain described here comes from a study of cytomegalovirus exposure and HLA in healthy donors. For the study at large: Membership in the Caucasian-associated ancestry cluster was found for about 80% of 350 to 450 genotyped donors.

Study findings and constraints: The authors enumerated 150 to 200 TCR beta chains as linked to cytomegalovirus. When analyzed later, a missense DCLRE1C variant was found to be linked to TCR beta V- and J-gene trimming.

Vbeta (60) and Jbeta (13) primers were used in the PCR. The method was immunoSEQ multiplex PCR; TCRdb's version includes in-frame clones alone and lacks a portion of them. Among about 94,000 clones listed, approximately 76% were seen once. CDR1 is LNHDA, CDR2 SQIVND, per germline (reference sequence). The V segment lost 8 bases and the J segment 1 base; nucleotides outside the gene matches: 7. The CDR3 is made up of 14 amino acids. Notes on this clone: Its antigen is still unknown.

Sequencing was performed on PBMCs. V is TRBV19 and J is TRBJ1-2, with TRBD1 identical over 7 bases. The sequence was collected from a male donor in good health and CMV-seronegative. The DNA of the CDR3 is TGTGCCAGTTCCGGGACAGATTATAACTATGGCTACACCTTC. Its protein is CASSGTDYNYGYTF.